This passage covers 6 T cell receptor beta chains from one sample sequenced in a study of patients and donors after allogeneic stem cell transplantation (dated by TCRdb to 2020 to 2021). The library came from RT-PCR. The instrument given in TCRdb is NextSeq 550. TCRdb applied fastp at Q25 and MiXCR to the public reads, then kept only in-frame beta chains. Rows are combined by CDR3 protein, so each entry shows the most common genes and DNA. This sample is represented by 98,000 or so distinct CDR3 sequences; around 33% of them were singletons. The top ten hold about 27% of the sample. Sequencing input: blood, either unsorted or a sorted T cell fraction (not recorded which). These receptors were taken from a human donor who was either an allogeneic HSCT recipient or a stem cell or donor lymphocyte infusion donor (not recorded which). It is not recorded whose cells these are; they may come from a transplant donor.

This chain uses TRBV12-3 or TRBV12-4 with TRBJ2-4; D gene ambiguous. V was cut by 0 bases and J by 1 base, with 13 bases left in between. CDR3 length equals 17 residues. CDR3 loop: CASSLAGQIRAKNIQYF. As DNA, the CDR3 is TGTGCCAGCAGTTTAGCGGGCCAAATACGGGCCAAAAACATTCAGTACTTC.

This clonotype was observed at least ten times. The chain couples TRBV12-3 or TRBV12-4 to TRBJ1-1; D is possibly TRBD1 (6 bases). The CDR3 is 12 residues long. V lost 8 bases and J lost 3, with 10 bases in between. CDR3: CASRGGYTEAFF. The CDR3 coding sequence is TGTGCCAGCCGAGGGGGGTACACTGAAGCTTTCTTT.

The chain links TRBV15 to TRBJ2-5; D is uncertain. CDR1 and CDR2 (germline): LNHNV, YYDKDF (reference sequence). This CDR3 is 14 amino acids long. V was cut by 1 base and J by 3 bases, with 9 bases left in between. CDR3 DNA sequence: TGTGCCACCAGCAGAGTACGCGCTGAAGAGACCCAGTACTTC. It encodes CATSRVRAEETQYF.

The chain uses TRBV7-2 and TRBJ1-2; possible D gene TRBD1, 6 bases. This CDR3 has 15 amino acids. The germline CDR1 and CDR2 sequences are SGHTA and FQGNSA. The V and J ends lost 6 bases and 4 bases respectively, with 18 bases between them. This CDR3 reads CASSWGQGIVYGYTF. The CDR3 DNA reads TGTGCCAGCAGTTGGGGGCAAGGGATCGTCTATGGCTACACCTTC.

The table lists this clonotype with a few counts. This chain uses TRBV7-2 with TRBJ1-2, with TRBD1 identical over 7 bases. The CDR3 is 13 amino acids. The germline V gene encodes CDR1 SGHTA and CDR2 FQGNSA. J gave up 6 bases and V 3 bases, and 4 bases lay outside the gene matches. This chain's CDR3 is CASSLTGTDGYTF. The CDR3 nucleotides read TGTGCCAGCAGCTTGACAGGGACGGATGGCTACACCTTC.

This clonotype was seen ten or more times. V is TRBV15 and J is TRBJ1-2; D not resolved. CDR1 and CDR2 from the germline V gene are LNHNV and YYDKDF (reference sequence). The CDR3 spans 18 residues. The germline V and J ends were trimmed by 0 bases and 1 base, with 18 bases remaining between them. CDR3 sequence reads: CATSRDYNPDGYNYGYTF. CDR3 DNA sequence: TGTGCCACCAGCAGAGATTATAACCCGGACGGTTATAACTATGGCTACACCTTC.